These 28 T cell receptor beta chains share one sample of origin, sequenced in a study of cytomegalovirus exposure and HLA in healthy donors. PCR involved 60 Vbeta and 13 Jbeta primers. TCRdb's copy holds only in-frame clones and misses some; the assay was immunoSEQ multiplex PCR. The sample shows approximately 100,000 clones, roughly 71% of them seen only once. Sequenced: PBMCs. These receptor sequences come from a man aged 35-49 years in good health and CMV-seropositive.

The chain combines TRBV6-6 with TRBJ2-7; 9 bases align to TRBD1. V dropped 2 bases and J dropped 2; count of bases not matched to a gene: 4. The V gene's germline CDR1 is MNHNY and CDR2 SVGAGI (reference sequence). This CDR3 has 15 residues. CDR3 region: CASSYGTGGPYEQYF. The CDR3 DNA is TGTGCCAGCAGTTACGGTACAGGGGGCCCCTACGAGCAGTACTTC.

The J gene is TRBJ1-1, the V gene TRBV19, with unresolved D. The germline gives CDR1 LNHDA, CDR2 SQIVND (reference sequence). V was pared by 2 bases and J by 5 bases, with 9 bases between. The CDR3 extends over 13 amino acids. The CDR3 spells CASSILSGTEAFF. As DNA, the CDR3 is TGTGCCAGTAGTATATTGTCCGGGACTGAAGCTTTCTTT.

The chain uses TRBV30 and TRBJ2-7; no clear D. The CDR3 covers 11 residues. The V gene lost 2 bases and the J gene lost 4 bases, with 6 bases spanning the gap. Germline V gene lookup returns CDR1 GTSNPN and CDR2 SVGIG (reference sequence). CDR3 bases: TGTGCCTGGAGTCCCGGGTACGAGCAGTACTTC. Its protein product is CAWSPGYEQYF.

This chain connects TRBV19 to TRBJ1-1, with a possible D match to TRBD1 (6 bases). V dropped 4 bases and J dropped 4 bases, with 16 bases sitting between them. This CDR3 contains 15 residues. Germline CDR1 LNHDA, CDR2 SQIVND (reference sequence). The CDR3 nucleotides read TGTGCCAGTAGTACGAACCGGGACATAAGCACTGAAGCTTTCTTT. It codes for CASSTNRDISTEAFF.

In this sample, this clone turned up a few times. The chain employs TRBV7-2 and TRBJ2-1; D remains ambiguous. V lost 5 bases, J lost 5 bases, and 13 bases lay in between. CDR1 is SGHTA and CDR2 is FQGNSA in the germline V gene. This CDR3 has 14 residues. DNA for the CDR3: TGTGCCAGCAGCCCCCTTATGAGCAACAATGAGCAGTTCTTC. This encodes CASSPLMSNNEQFF.

This chain connects TRBV19 to TRBJ2-6; no reliable D call. In germline, CDR1 is LNHDA, CDR2 SQIVND (reference sequence). The CDR3 length is 14 residues. V lost 7 bases to trimming and J lost 1 base, with 8 bases between them. The CDR3 loop is CASIEVSGANVLTF. Here the CDR3 DNA reads TGTGCCAGTATTGAGGTTTCTGGGGCCAACGTCCTGACTTTC.

The V gene is TRBV6-1, the J gene TRBJ1-5; the D is unclear. The CDR3 runs to 13 residues. Deletions cut 6 bases from V and 3 bases from J, with 9 bases between. Per the germline V gene, CDR1 is MNHNS and CDR2 is SASEGT. For the CDR3, the DNA is TGTGCCAGCAGGGGCTGGAACAATCAGCCCCAGCATTTT. Residues: CASRGWNNQPQHF.

This clone was seen a single time. The rearrangement uses TRBV7-9 and TRBJ1-4; D unclear. The CDR3 consists of 14 residues. V gave up 5 bases and J gave up 8 bases, with 15 bases separating them. The germline V gene has CDR1 SEHNR and CDR2 FQNEAQ (reference sequence). CDR3: CASSNVAIGEKLFF. DNA of the CDR3: TGTGCCAGCAGCAACGTCGCCATCGGGGAAAAACTGTTTTTT. Variable domain in full (rest from reference TRBV7-9 and TRBJ1-4): DTGVSQNPRHKITKRGQNVTFRCDPISEHNRLYWYRQTLGQGPEFLTYFQNEAQLEKSRLLSDRFSAERPKGSFSTLEIQRTEQGDSAMYLCASSNVAIGEKLFFGSGTQLSVL.

J is TRBJ2-1 and V is TRBV13; possibly TRBD1 for D (5 bases). This CDR3 is built from 14 residues. The germline V and J ends were trimmed by 5 bases and 4 bases, with 12 bases remaining between them. The germline V gene has CDR1 PRHDT and CDR2 FYEKMQ (reference sequence). Written as DNA, the CDR3 is TGTGCCAGCAGCATGAGGACAAGTTACAATGAGCAGTTCTTC. As protein: CASSMRTSYNEQFF.

The rearrangement uses TRBV5-1 and TRBJ2-7; TRBD2 aligns across 7 bases. The ends lost 5 bases at V and 5 bases at J; junction bases unmatched: 13. The CDR3 consists of 15 residues. Germline assignment: CDR1 SGHRS and CDR2 YFSETQ. CDR3 region: CASRQGTTFANEQYF. CDR3 DNA sequence: TGCGCCAGCAGGCAAGGGACTACCTTCGCGAACGAGCAGTACTTC.

The CDR3: CASSSSLNEQFF. DNA for the CDR3: TGTGCCAGCAGTTCGAGCCTGAATGAGCAGTTCTTC. This sequence joins TRBV6-6 and TRBJ2-1; D unclear. Germline V gene lookup returns CDR1 MNHNY and CDR2 SVGAGI (reference sequence). The CDR3 sequence is 12 residues long. Trimming removed 4 bases from V and 7 bases from J, with 8 bases in between.

The rearrangement links TRBV5-6 to TRBJ2-1; 7 bases are shared with TRBD1. The CDR3 runs 16 residues. Looked up from germline, CDR1 is SGHDT and CDR2 is YYEEEE. After removal of 0 bases from V and 0 bases from J, the junction contained 3 bases not matched to a gene. The CDR3 coding sequence is TGTGCCAGCAGCTTGGAGGGGGCTATCTCCTACAATGAGCAGTTCTTC. Translated: CASSLEGAISYNEQFF.

This clone was counted only a few times. The chain links TRBV28 to TRBJ1-5, with D uncertain. V lost 5 bases and J lost 6, with 17 bases in between. The CDR3 sequence is 15 residues long. Germline lookup yields CDR1 MDHEN and CDR2 SYDVKM. This CDR3 is CASSGRVLRVQPQHF. For the CDR3, the DNA is TGTGCCAGCAGTGGTCGAGTATTGAGGGTTCAGCCCCAGCATTTT.

This rearrangement joins TRBV6-1 to TRBJ1-4; D may be TRBD1 (5 bases). The germline V gene has CDR1 MNHNS and CDR2 SASEGT. Trimming pared 1 base from V and 7 bases from J, leaving 13 bases between. The CDR3 loop spans 15 amino acids. The CDR3 nucleotides read TGTGCCAGCAGTGAAGTAAGGGGTGGATCTGAAAAACTGTTTTTT. This encodes CASSEVRGGSEKLFF.

The DNA for the CDR3 is TGTGCCAGTAGTCCCCCAGGGCAAGAGACCCAGTACTTC. This translates into CASSPPGQETQYF. The chain has TRBV19 and TRBJ2-5; D possibly corresponds to TRBD1 (5 bases). The CDR3 is 13 residues long. V was clipped by 5 bases and J by 2 bases, with 9 bases between them. Germline V gene lookup returns CDR1 LNHDA and CDR2 SQIVND (reference sequence).

This clone was detected a few times. The gene calls are TRBV4-1 and TRBJ2-7, with TRBD1 matching 7 bases. The junction had 9 bases not matched to a gene; V was cut back by 1 base and J by 3 bases. The germline CDR1 and CDR2 sequences are MGHRA and YSYEKL. This CDR3 region has 16 residues. CDR3 DNA sequence: TGCGCCAGCAGCCAAGCCTCCTCGACAGGGAACTACGAGCAGTACTTC. Translated: CASSQASSTGNYEQYF.

The chain joins TRBV5-6 to TRBJ2-1; no reliable D call. The germline V gene encodes CDR1 SGHDT and CDR2 YYEEEE. V lost 1 base, J lost 7 bases, and 6 bases lay in between. This CDR3 has 12 residues. CDR3 DNA: TGTGCCAGCAGCTTGAGCCTTAATGAGCAGTTCTTC. It yields the protein CASSLSLNEQFF.

This sequence joins TRBV30 and TRBJ2-7; possible D gene TRBD1, 6 bases. Germline values: CDR1 GTSNPN, CDR2 SVGIG (reference sequence). The CDR3 loop spans 14 amino acids. V lost 3 bases and J lost 5, with 17 bases in between. CDR3 DNA sequence: TGTGCCTGGAGCTCCCCCGGGACACAAAACGAGCAGTACTTC. This translates into CAWSSPGTQNEQYF.

The chain has TRBV27 and TRBJ1-5; D is unresolved. With 5 bases removed from V and 3 bases from J, the gap between germline ends came to 8 bases. Looked up from germline, CDR1 is MNHEY and CDR2 is SMNVEV (reference sequence). The CDR3 has 13 amino acids. The CDR3: CASSAGLNQPQHF. The CDR3 DNA is TGTGCCAGCAGTGCCGGACTCAATCAGCCCCAGCATTTT.

J is TRBJ2-3 and V is TRBV27; the D is unclear. The V end lost 8 bases, the J end lost 6 bases, and 18 bases lay between the germline ends. CDR3 length equals 14 residues. Germline V gene lookup returns CDR1 MNHEY and CDR2 SMNVEV (reference sequence). CDR3 sequence reads: CASGLAVLSDTQYF. The CDR3 DNA sequence: TGTGCCAGCGGCCTTGCCGTTCTTTCGGATACGCAGTATTTT.

The V and J genes are TRBV5-1 and TRBJ1-1, with a weak D call TRBD1 (5 bases). The CDR3 totals 16 residues. Germline CDR1 and CDR2: SGHRS and YFSETQ. Trimming removed 0 bases at V and 1 base at J, with 13 bases between. CDR3 residues: CASSLGKGHRNTEAFF. DNA of the CDR3: TGCGCCAGCAGCTTGGGTAAAGGACACAGGAACACTGAAGCTTTCTTT.

This clone was detected a few times. The same CDR3 is also encoded by other DNA sequences in this sample. The rearrangement uses TRBV9 and TRBJ2-4; possible D gene TRBD1, 6 bases. Looked up from germline, CDR1 is SGDLS and CDR2 is YYNGEE. V gave up 0 bases and J gave up 6 bases, with 7 bases separating them. The CDR3 has 13 amino acids. The CDR3: CASSVGGGNIQYF. DNA of the CDR3: TGTGCCAGCAGCGTAGGAGGGGGAAACATTCAGTACTTC.

The rearrangement uses TRBV19 and TRBJ2-3, with TRBD2 matching 7 bases. Germline values: CDR1 LNHDA, CDR2 SQIVND (reference sequence). The CDR3 loop spans 16 amino acids. V lost 4 bases to trimming and J lost 2 bases; unmatched junction nucleotides: 9. The CDR3 region has the DNA TGTGCCAGTAGTAGCCGACTAGCAGCTAACACAGATACGCAGTATTTT. Encoded protein: CASSSRLAANTDTQYF.

This clone was found a few times. This chain uses TRBV27 with TRBJ2-1, with TRBD2 matching 8 bases. The CDR3 is 17 residues long. CDR1 MNHEY and CDR2 SMNVEV come from the germline V gene (reference sequence). V lost 2 bases to trimming and J lost 0 bases; unmatched junction nucleotides: 6. The CDR3 DNA is TGTGCCAGCAGTTTACAGACTAGCGAGGTCTCCTACAATGAGCAGTTCTTC. This translates into CASSLQTSEVSYNEQFF.

The chain has TRBV15 and TRBJ1-1, with D unclear. Per the germline V gene, CDR1 is LNHNV and CDR2 is YYDKDF (reference sequence). The CDR3 covers 15 residues. Trimming shortened V by 0 bases and J by 0 bases, and 8 bases separated the two germline ends. CDR3 protein: CATSRDRVLNTEAFF. Written as DNA, the CDR3 is TGTGCCACCAGCAGAGATCGGGTCCTGAACACTGAAGCTTTCTTT.

This chain connects TRBV7-2 to TRBJ1-5, with D possibly being TRBD1 (6 bases). Looked up from germline, CDR1 is SGHTA and CDR2 is FQGNSA. The CDR3 is 16 residues long. V dropped 3 bases and J dropped 3 bases, with 15 bases sitting between them. This chain's CDR3 is CASSLGGARDNQPQHF. CDR3 DNA sequence: TGTGCCAGCAGCTTGGGGGGGGCGAGGGACAATCAGCCCCAGCATTTT.

The rearrangement uses TRBV7-9 and TRBJ2-4; 10 nucleotides align to TRBD1. The CDR3 is 18 residues long. Losses at the gene ends were 4 bases for V and 2 bases for J; bases not matched to a gene: 11. CDR1 and CDR2 from the germline V gene are SEHNR and FQNEAQ (reference sequence). The chain's CDR3 is CASSSTDRGRGSKNIQYF. DNA of the CDR3: TGTGCCAGCAGCTCAACCGACAGGGGGCGCGGGTCCAAAAACATTCAGTACTTC.

V and J are TRBV5-5 and TRBJ2-3; TRBD2 matches at 12 bases. Germline V gives CDR1 SGHKS, CDR2 YYEKEE (reference sequence). Trimming took 0 bases from V and 5 from J; bases not matched to a gene: 10. The CDR3 has 18 amino acids. The chain's CDR3 is CASSLDLASGRAGDTQYF. The CDR3 DNA reads as TGTGCCAGCAGCTTGGATCTGGCTAGCGGGAGGGCTGGAGATACGCAGTATTTT.